Below, 27 T cell receptor beta chains from the same sample are listed, as sequenced in a study of blood T cells in healthy people across ages. With a J-beta primer mix and a sample-barcoded 5' primer, a second PCR ran roughly 6 to 12 cycles. Via MiXCR, TCRdb re-called the 5' RACE reads, giving one row per CDR3 protein. In the table there are about 800,000 distinct CDR3 sequences, more than 45% of which are singletons. The sample was blood. The receptor source for this set is a man younger than 40 in good health.

The chain couples TRBV12-3 or TRBV12-4 to TRBJ1-4; tentative D call: TRBD1 (5 bases). The CDR3 runs to 13 residues. Trimming removed 7 bases from V and 5 bases from J, with 11 bases in between. For the CDR3, the DNA is TGTGCCAGCAACAGGATGGGGAATGAAAAACTGTTTTTT. It encodes CASNRMGNEKLFF.

The genes are TRBV6-5 and TRBJ2-7; perhaps TRBD1 as D (6 bases). Germline CDR1 reads MNHEY; CDR2 reads SVGAGI. V was pared by 0 bases and J by 10 bases, with 16 bases between. The CDR3 covers 14 residues. The CDR3 loop is CASSYSRDTESQYF. The CDR3 DNA is TGTGCCAGCAGTTACTCGAGGGACACGGAGTCCCAGTACTTC.

The V and J genes are TRBV7-2 and TRBJ2-7, with D maybe TRBD1 (5 bases). The CDR3 is 15 amino acids. The germline V gene encodes CDR1 SGHTA and CDR2 FQGNSA. The germline V and J ends were trimmed by 8 bases and 10 bases, with 27 bases remaining between them. CDR3 in amino acids: CASADQGSWRLNQYF. Written as DNA, the CDR3 is TGTGCCAGCGCAGATCAGGGAAGTTGGCGCTTAAATCAGTACTTC.

The CDR3 region has the DNA TGTGCCAGCAGGAAAACAGGGGACAATGAGCAGTTCTTC. Translation gives CASRKTGDNEQFF. The chain links TRBV7-2 to TRBJ2-1, with 7 bases fitting TRBD1. CDR1 is SGHTA and CDR2 is FQGNSA in the germline V gene. The CDR3 is 13 residues long. The J segment lost 5 bases and the V segment lost 6 bases, leaving 4 bases of the junction unmatched.

The chain is built from TRBV10-2 and TRBJ2-4; D is uncertain. The CDR3 runs to 12 residues. The germline V gene has CDR1 WSHSY and CDR2 SAAADI. V was pared by 6 bases and J by 6 bases, with 9 bases between. The CDR3 is CASRAGVNIQYF. CDR3 DNA sequence: TGCGCCAGCAGGGCTGGGGTAAACATTCAGTACTTC.

The chain has TRBV5-1 and TRBJ2-5; TRBD2 matches 11 bases. The germline V gene has CDR1 SGHRS and CDR2 YFSETQ. The CDR3 loop spans 16 amino acids. Germline trimming cut 0 bases from V and 4 bases from J; bases unmatched to any gene: 5. Written as DNA, the CDR3 is TGCGCCAGCAGCTTGGCACTAGCGGGAGTCGGAGAGACCCAGTACTTC. It is translated as CASSLALAGVGETQYF.

This clonotype was detected a few times. At one end, the junction sequence differs from germline, possibly due to a read error. This sequence joins TRBV15 and TRBJ2-1; D is possibly TRBD2 (5 bases). This CDR3 has 15 amino acids. The germline gives CDR1 LNHNV, CDR2 YYDKDF (reference sequence). CDR3 sequence (DNA): TGTGCCACCAGCGGAGAGCGGCCCTCCTACAATGAGCAGTTCTTC. Protein sequence: CATSGERPSYNEQFF.

V gene TRBV20-1 combines with J gene TRBJ2-7; 14 nucleotides match TRBD2. Judging by the DNA end, TRBJ2-5 fits better; the J call may be wrong. Looked up from germline, CDR1 is DFQATT and CDR2 is SNEGSKA (reference sequence). The CDR3 is made up of 15 amino acids. This CDR3 reads CSARMTSGRGETQYF. In DNA, the CDR3 is TGCAGTGCTAGAATGACTAGCGGGAGGGGGGAGACCCAGTACTTC.

The rearrangement uses TRBV20-1 and TRBJ2-5, with TRBD2 matching over 7 bases. The V segment lost 6 bases and the J segment 11 bases; nucleotides outside the gene matches: 12. From germline, CDR1 is DFQATT and CDR2 SNEGSKA (reference sequence). This CDR3 has 12 residues. This CDR3 is CSAPRLAYKQYF. The DNA of the CDR3 is TGCAGTGCGCCTAGACTAGCTTACAAGCAGTACTTC.

This clonotype has at least ten counts. CDR3 nucleotide sequence: TGTGCCAGCAGTGAAGGCTGGGAGACCCAGTACTTC. Translation: CASSEGWETQYF. J is TRBJ2-5 and V is TRBV2; D remains ambiguous. This CDR3 is 12 amino acids long. CDR1 SNHLY and CDR2 FYNNEI come from the germline V gene. Between the trimmed V and J ends, which lost 1 base and 5 bases, there was a span of 5 bases. The full variable domain, completed using reference TRBV2 and TRBJ2-5, is EPEVTQTPSHQVTQMGQEVILRCVPISNHLYFYWYRQILGQKVEFLVSFYNNEISEKSEIFDDQFSVERPDGSNFTLKIRSTKLEDSAMYFCASSEGWETQYFGPGTRLLVL.

The genes are TRBV2 and TRBJ2-7; D might be TRBD2 (5 bases). Trimming cost V 6 bases and J 3 bases, with 9 bases left between them. Germline V gene sequence: CDR1 SNHLY, CDR2 FYNNEI. This CDR3 spans 12 amino acids. The CDR3 region has the DNA TGTGCCAGCAGAGCCCGGGACTACGAGCAGTACTTC. It translates to CASRARDYEQYF.

This clonotype was detected a few times. The rearrangement links TRBV27 to TRBJ2-1; D may be TRBD1 (5 bases). CDR1 is MNHEY and CDR2 is SMNVEV in the germline V gene (reference sequence). The CDR3 length is 14 residues. V shed 3 bases and J shed 8 bases, with 14 bases lying between them. CDR3 bases: TGTGCCAGCAGTTTTGGGCAGGGTGGTGATGAGCAGTTCTTC. This codes for CASSFGQGGDEQFF.

The chain is built from TRBV20-1 and TRBJ2-6, with 7 bases matching TRBD1. From germline, CDR1 is DFQATT and CDR2 SNEGSKA (reference sequence). This CDR3 is built from 15 residues. The trim removed 2 bases at V and 3 bases at J, leaving 4 bases unmatched. The CDR3 here is CSARLQGFGANVLTF. CDR3 sequence (DNA): TGCAGTGCTAGACTACAGGGGTTTGGGGCCAACGTCCTGACTTTC.

The chain couples TRBV29-1 to TRBJ1-2; D is ambiguous. The CDR3 contains 13 residues. Trimming removed 4 bases at V and 7 bases at J, with 16 bases between. Germline values: CDR1 SQVTM, CDR2 ANQGSEA. DNA for the CDR3: TGCAGCGTTGTCCGGGGAGACTCGGCTGGCTACACCTTC. This translates into CSVVRGDSAGYTF.

This chain connects TRBV3-1 to TRBJ2-4; D is possibly TRBD2 (6 bases). The CDR3 has 12 amino acids. CDR1 is LGHDT, CDR2 YNNKEL, per germline (reference sequence). Trimming pared 2 bases from V and 13 bases from J, leaving 12 bases between. Here the CDR3 reads CASSQRDSEQYF. As DNA, the CDR3 is TGTGCCAGCAGCCAAAGGGACTCTGAGCAGTACTTC.

This chain links TRBV6-6 with TRBJ2-6; D is perhaps TRBD1 (5 bases). CDR3 length equals 14 residues. V was pared by 5 bases and J by 4 bases, with 9 bases between. Germline lookup yields CDR1 MNHNY and CDR2 SVGAGI (reference sequence). The CDR3 DNA sequence: TGTGCCAGCAGTCAGGGAACCGGGGCCAACGTCCTGACTTTC. Protein sequence: CASSQGTGANVLTF.

A remark on this clonotype: Because the CDR3's place on the DNA is in doubt, the DNA is left out and the CDR3 is given as listed by TCRdb. This chain connects TRBV29-1 to TRBJ2-7; no DNA check was done on the table's D call, TRBD1. Counting both end residues, the CDR3 totals 16 amino acids. Per germline, CDR1 SQVTM and CDR2 ANQGSEA. The CDR3 sequence is CSVLWWGAGTGSERYF.

V is TRBV20-1 and J is TRBJ1-1; D uncertain. The CDR3 spans 13 residues. Germline-derived CDR1 and CDR2 are DFQATT and SNEGSKA (reference sequence). With 3 bases removed from V and 6 bases from J, the gap between germline ends came to 14 bases. Here the CDR3 DNA reads TGCAGTGCTAGGGAGGTAGGCAGGCCTGAAGCTTTCTTT. Protein sequence: CSAREVGRPEAFF.

The rearrangement links TRBV6-2 or TRBV6-3 to TRBJ1-2, with 7 bases lining up with TRBD1. From germline, CDR1 is MNHEY and CDR2 SVGEGT. This CDR3 contains 17 residues. Trimming at V came to 0 bases and at J to 7 bases, leaving 14 bases not matched to a gene. CDR3 bases: TGTGCCAGCAGTTACTCGGTAGGAAGCCGGAGGGGGCTTGGCTACACCTTC. It is translated as CASSYSVGSRRGLGYTF.

In its sample, this clonotype was seen once. The chain employs TRBV29-1 and TRBJ2-7; D perhaps matches TRBD2 (5 bases). This CDR3 has 13 amino acids. Germline V gene lookup returns CDR1 SQVTM and CDR2 ANQGSEA. V was cut by 7 bases and J by 0 bases, with 13 bases left in between. The CDR3 DNA reads as TGCAGCGCCTTTGACTATTCCTCCTACGAGCAGTACTTC. Translated, it gives CSAFDYSSYEQYF.

The chain has TRBV12-3 or TRBV12-4 and TRBJ2-1, with D perhaps being TRBD1 or TRBD2 (5 bases each). The V end lost 3 bases, the J end lost 8 bases, and 17 bases lay between the germline ends. CDR3 length: 15 residues. The CDR3 nucleotides are TGTGCCAGCAGTTTTTTTGGGGGAGTTTACGATGAGCAGTTCTTC. Translation gives CASSFFGGVYDEQFF.

The rearrangement uses TRBV12-3 or TRBV12-4 and TRBJ2-6; D not resolved. CDR3 size: 15 residues. Trimming removed 6 bases at V and 0 bases at J, with 9 bases between. Here the CDR3 DNA reads TGTGCCAGCAGGCCCCTACGCTCTGGGGCCAACGTCCTGACTTTC. It specifies CASRPLRSGANVLTF.

In DNA, the CDR3 is TGTGCCAGCAGCCAGGGACTAGCGGGAGGTATAACTGAGCAGTTCTTC. Amino acid sequence: CASSQGLAGGITEQFF. The chain joins TRBV4-2 to TRBJ2-1; TRBD2 matches 15 bases. V dropped 3 bases and J dropped 9; count of bases not matched to a gene: 6. CDR1 is LGHNA, CDR2 YNFKEQ, per germline. The CDR3 has 16 amino acids.

V usage is TRBV20-1 and J usage is TRBJ1-2; the D is unclear. The V and J ends lost 5 bases and 6 bases respectively, with 19 bases between them. CDR3 length equals 14 residues. Per the germline V gene, CDR1 is DFQATT and CDR2 is SNEGSKA (reference sequence). The CDR3 loop is CSAYLYRGSDGYTF. The CDR3 region has the DNA TGCAGTGCTTATCTCTACCGGGGTTCAGATGGCTACACCTTC.

This clonotype was counted a few times. The rearrangement joins TRBV7-3 to TRBJ2-1; TRBD2 agrees at 13 bases. This CDR3 has 16 residues. Germline lookup yields CDR1 SGHTA and CDR2 FQGTGA. V trimming: 5 bases; J trimming: 8 bases; junction bases outside the gene matches: 9. CDR3 DNA sequence: TGTGCCAGCAGCCCAACCCCCGGACTAGCGGGAGATGAGCAGTTCTTC. Residues: CASSPTPGLAGDEQFF.

The genes are TRBV20-1 and TRBJ2-7; TRBD1 agrees at 9 bases. This CDR3 is 14 amino acids long. After removal of 6 bases from V and 1 base from J, the junction contained 7 bases not matched to a gene. The germline CDR1 and CDR2 sequences are DFQATT and SNEGSKA (reference sequence). This chain's CDR3 is CSAGTGITSYEQYF. The CDR3 bases are TGCAGTGCAGGGACAGGGATTACGTCCTACGAGCAGTACTTC.

The chain employs TRBV20-1 and TRBJ2-1; tentative D call: TRBD2 (5 bases). The ends were cut back, 6 bases at V and 6 bases at J, with 21 bases in the middle. The germline V gene has CDR1 DFQATT and CDR2 SNEGSKA (reference sequence). This CDR3 has 15 amino acids. Written as DNA, the CDR3 is TGCAGTGCAGACACAAGCGGTGCGCTTTCCAATGAGCAGTTCTTC. Encoded protein: CSADTSGALSNEQFF.